The present TCR beta chain was sequenced within a study of Ad26.COV2.S vaccination and SARS-CoV-2 variants. As for the study in general: Dosing was one shot or two shots 56 days apart.

The method was immunoSEQ multiplex PCR; TCRdb's version includes in-frame clones alone and lacks a portion of them. Of about 480,000 clones in the sample, roughly 85% were seen once. The treatment here: roughly 20 received Ad26.COV2.S at low or high dose, single or two shots; about 5 received placebo; per-sample allocation not given. Each sample was drawn 63 days after the first injection (of vaccine or placebo). Per the germline V gene, CDR1 is SNHLY and CDR2 is FYNNEI. With 1 base removed from V and 2 bases from J, the gap between germline ends came to 12 bases. This CDR3 region has 15 residues. This clonotype originated in a person aged 18 to 59 who received the Ad26.COV2.S COVID-19 vaccine or a placebo. Material: peripheral blood, obtained in a trial of Ad26.COV2.S vaccine versus placebo. The chain recombines TRBV2 with TRBJ2-7; possible D gene TRBD2, 7 bases. The CDR3 DNA is TGTGCCAGCAGTGAAGATGCGGGGGCAGCCTACGAGCAGTACTTC. Its translation is CASSEDAGAAYEQYF.